This record concerns one T cell receptor (beta chain) sequence. This record belongs to a study of control samples from healthy donors and cancer patients. Germline V gene lookup returns CDR1 MDHEN and CDR2 SYDVKM. Trimming removed 3 bases at V and 0 bases at J, with 6 bases between. This CDR3 spans 14 amino acids. Measured with immunoSEQ multiplex PCR; TCRdb has only the in-frame clones, and not every one. This sample has approximately 70,000 clones; about 87% occur once, and the top ten carry under 2.5%. The chain has TRBV28 and TRBJ1-5; no firm D call. Material: PBMCs. This receptor was identified in a woman aged 45-65 years with head and neck cancer. The CDR3 sequence is CASSFGDSNQPQHF. The CDR3 nucleotides are TGTGCCAGCAGTTTCGGCGATAGCAATCAGCCCCAGCATTTT.